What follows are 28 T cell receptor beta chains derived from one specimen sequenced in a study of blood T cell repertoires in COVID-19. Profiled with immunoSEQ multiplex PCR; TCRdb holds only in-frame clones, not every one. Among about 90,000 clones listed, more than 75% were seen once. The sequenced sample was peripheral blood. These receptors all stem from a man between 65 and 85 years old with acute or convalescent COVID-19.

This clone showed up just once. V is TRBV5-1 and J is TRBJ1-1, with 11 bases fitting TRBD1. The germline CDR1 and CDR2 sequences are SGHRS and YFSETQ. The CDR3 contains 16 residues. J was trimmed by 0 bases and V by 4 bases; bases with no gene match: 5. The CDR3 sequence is CASSRGQGGMNTEAFF. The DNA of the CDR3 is TGCGCCAGCAGCCGGGGACAGGGGGGCATGAACACTGAAGCTTTCTTT.

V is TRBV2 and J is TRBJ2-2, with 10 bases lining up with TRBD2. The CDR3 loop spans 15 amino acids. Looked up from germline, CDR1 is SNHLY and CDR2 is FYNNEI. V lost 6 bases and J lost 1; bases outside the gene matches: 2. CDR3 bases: TGTGCCAGCAGAAGGACTAGCGGGAACACCGGGGAGCTGTTTTTT. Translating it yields CASRRTSGNTGELFF.

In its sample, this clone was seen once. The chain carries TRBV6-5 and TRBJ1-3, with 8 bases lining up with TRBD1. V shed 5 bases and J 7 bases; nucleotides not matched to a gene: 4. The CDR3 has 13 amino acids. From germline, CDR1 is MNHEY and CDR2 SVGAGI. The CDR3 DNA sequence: TGTGCCAGCAGTATAAACAGGGGGAACACCATATATTTT. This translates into CASSINRGNTIYF.

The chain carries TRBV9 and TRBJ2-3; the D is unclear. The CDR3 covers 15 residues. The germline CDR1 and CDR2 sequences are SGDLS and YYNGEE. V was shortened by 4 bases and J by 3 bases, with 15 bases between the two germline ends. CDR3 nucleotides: TGTGCCAGCAGCCGCCCACCCCACGGGACAGATACGCAGTATTTT. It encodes CASSRPPHGTDTQYF.

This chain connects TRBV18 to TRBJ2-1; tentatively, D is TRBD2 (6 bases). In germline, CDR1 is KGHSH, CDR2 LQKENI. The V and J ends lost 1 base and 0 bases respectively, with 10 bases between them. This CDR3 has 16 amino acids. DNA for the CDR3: TGTGCCAGCTCACCACGTGTAGCGGACTCCTACAATGAGCAGTTCTTC. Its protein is CASSPRVADSYNEQFF.

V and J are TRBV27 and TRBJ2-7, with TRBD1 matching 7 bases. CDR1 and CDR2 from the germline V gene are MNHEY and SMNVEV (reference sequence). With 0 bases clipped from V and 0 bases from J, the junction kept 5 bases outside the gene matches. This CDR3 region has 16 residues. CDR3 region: CASSLSGTASSYEQYV. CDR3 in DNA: TGTGCCAGCAGTTTATCCGGGACAGCAAGCTCCTACGAGCAGTACGTC.

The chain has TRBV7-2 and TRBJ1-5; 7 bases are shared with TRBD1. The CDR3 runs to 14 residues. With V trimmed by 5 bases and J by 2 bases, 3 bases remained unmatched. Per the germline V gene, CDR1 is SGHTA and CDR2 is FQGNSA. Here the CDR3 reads CASSRTGRNQPQHF. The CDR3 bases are TGTGCCAGCAGCCGGACAGGCCGCAATCAGCCCCAGCATTTT.

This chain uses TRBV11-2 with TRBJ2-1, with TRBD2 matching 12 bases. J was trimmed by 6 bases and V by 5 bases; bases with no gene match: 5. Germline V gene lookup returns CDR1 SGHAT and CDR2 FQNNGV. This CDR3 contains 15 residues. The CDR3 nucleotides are TGTGCCAGCAGCCCGACTAGCGGGGGAGGCAATGAGCAGTTCTTC. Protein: CASSPTSGGGNEQFF.

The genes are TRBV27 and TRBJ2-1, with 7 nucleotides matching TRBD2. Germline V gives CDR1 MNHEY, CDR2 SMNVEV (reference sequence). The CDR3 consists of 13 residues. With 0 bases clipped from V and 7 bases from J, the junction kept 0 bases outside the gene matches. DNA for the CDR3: TGTGCCAGCAGTTTATCGGGAGGGAATGAGCAGTTCTTC. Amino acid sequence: CASSLSGGNEQFF.

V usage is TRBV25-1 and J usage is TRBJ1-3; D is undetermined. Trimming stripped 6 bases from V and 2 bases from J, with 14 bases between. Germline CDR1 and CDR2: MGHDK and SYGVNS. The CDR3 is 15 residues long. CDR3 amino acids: CASSEPNSAGNTIYF. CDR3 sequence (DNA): TGTGCCAGCAGCGAACCTAATTCGGCTGGAAACACCATATATTTT.

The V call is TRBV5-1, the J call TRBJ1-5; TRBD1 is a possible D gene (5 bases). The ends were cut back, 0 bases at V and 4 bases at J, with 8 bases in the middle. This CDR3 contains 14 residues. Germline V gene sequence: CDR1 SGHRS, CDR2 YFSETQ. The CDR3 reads CASSLDAGNQPQHF. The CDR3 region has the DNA TGCGCCAGCAGCTTGGACGCAGGGAATCAGCCCCAGCATTTT.

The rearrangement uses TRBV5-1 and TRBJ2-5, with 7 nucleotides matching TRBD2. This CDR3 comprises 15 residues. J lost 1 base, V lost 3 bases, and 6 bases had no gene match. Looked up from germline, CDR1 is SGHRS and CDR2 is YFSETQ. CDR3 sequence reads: CASSSGGGPQETQYF. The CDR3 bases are TGCGCCAGCAGCTCGGGGGGAGGCCCCCAAGAGACCCAGTACTTC.

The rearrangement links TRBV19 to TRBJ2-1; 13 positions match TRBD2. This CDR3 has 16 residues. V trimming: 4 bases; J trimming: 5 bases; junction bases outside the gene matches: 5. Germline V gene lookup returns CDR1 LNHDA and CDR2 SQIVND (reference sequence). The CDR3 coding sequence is TGTGCCAGTAGTACCACTAGCGGGAGGGCCCACAATGAGCAGTTCTTC. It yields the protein CASSTTSGRAHNEQFF. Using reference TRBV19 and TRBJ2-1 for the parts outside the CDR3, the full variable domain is DGGITQSPKYLFRKEGQNVTLSCEQNLNHDAMYWYRQDPGQGLRLIYYSQIVNDFQKGDIAEGYSVSREKKESFPLTVTSAQKNPTAFYLCASSTTSGRAHNEQFFGPGTRLTVL.

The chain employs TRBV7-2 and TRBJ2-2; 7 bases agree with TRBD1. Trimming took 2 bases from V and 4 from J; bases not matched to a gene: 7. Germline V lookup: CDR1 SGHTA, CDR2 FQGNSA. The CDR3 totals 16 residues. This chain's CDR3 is CASSLQGGLGTGELFF. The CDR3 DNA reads TGTGCCAGCAGCTTACAAGGGGGCTTGGGCACCGGGGAGCTGTTTTTT.

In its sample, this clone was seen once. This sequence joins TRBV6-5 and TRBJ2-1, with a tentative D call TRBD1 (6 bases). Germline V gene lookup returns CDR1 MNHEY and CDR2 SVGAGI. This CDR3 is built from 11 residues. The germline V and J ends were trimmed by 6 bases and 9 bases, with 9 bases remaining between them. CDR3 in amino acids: CASRTGSEQFF. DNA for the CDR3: TGTGCCAGCAGAACAGGGAGTGAGCAGTTCTTC.

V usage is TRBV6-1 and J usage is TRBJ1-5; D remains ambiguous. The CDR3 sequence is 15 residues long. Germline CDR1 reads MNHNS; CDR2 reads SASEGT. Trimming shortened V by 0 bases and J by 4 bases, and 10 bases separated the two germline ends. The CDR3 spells CASSEARPGNQPQHF. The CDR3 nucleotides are TGTGCCAGCAGTGAAGCACGACCGGGGAATCAGCCCCAGCATTTT.

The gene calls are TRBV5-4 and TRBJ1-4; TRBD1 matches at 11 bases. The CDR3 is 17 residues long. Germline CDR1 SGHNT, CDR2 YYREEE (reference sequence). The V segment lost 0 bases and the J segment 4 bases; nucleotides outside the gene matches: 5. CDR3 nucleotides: TGTGCCAGCAGCTTGGTAGGACAGGGGGCCCATAATGAAAAACTGTTTTTT. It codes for CASSLVGQGAHNEKLFF. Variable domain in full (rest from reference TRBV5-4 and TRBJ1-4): ETGVTQSPTHLIKTRGQQVTLRCSSQSGHNTVSWYQQALGQGPQFIFQYYREEENGRGNFPPRFSGLQFPNYSSELNVNALELDDSALYLCASSLVGQGAHNEKLFFGSGTQLSVL.

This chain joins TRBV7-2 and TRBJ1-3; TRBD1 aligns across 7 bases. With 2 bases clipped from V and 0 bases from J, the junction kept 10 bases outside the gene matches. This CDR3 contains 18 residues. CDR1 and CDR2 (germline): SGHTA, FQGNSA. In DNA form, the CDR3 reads TGTGCCAGCAGCTTAAGGGGGCCAGGCGACCACTCTGGAAACACCATATATTTT. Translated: CASSLRGPGDHSGNTIYF. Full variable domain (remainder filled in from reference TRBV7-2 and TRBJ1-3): GAGVSQSPSNKVTEKGKDVELRCDPISGHTALYWYRQSLGQGLEFLIYFQGNSAPDKSGLPSDRFSAERTGGSVSTLTIQRTQQEDSAVYLCASSLRGPGDHSGNTIYFGEGSWLTVV.

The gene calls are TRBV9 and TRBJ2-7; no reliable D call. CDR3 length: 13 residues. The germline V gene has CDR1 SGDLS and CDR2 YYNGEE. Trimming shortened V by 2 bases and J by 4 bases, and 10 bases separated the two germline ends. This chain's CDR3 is CASSVQPGYEQYV. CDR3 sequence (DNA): TGTGCCAGCAGCGTTCAGCCAGGTTACGAGCAGTACGTC.

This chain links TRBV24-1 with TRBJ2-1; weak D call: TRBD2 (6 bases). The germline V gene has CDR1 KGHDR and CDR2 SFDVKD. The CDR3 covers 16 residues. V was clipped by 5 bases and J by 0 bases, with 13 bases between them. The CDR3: CATSAHVGGSYNEQFF. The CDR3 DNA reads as TGTGCCACCAGTGCCCACGTGGGGGGCTCCTACAATGAGCAGTTCTTC.

CDR3 sequence: CASFDRGQNTIYF. Here the CDR3 DNA reads TGTGCCAGCTTCGACAGGGGGCAAAACACCATATATTTT. The rearrangement uses TRBV19 and TRBJ1-3; 10 nucleotides match TRBD1. CDR1 is LNHDA and CDR2 is SQIVND in the germline V gene (reference sequence). The V and J ends lost 9 bases and 6 bases, in that order; junction bases with no gene match: 5. The CDR3 is 13 residues long. The full variable domain, in which reference TRBV19 and TRBJ1-3 provide the parts outside the CDR3, is DGGITQSPKYLFRKEGQNVTLSCEQNLNHDAMYWYRQDPGQGLRLIYYSQIVNDFQKGDIAEGYSVSREKKESFPLTVTSAQKNPTAFYLCASFDRGQNTIYFGEGSWLTVV.

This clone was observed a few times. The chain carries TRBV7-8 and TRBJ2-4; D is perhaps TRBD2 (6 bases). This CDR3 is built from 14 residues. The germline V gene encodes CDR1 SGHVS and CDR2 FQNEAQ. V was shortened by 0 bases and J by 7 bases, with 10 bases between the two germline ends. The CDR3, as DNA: TGTGCCAGCAGCTTAGCGGGGGACTGGAACATTCAGTACTTC. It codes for CASSLAGDWNIQYF.

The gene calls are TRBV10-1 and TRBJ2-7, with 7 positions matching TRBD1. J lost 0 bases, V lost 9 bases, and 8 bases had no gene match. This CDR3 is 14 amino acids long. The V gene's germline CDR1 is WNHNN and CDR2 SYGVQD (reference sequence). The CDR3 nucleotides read TGCGCCAGGCAAGACAGGGACAGCTCCTACGAGCAGTACTTC. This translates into CARQDRDSSYEQYF.

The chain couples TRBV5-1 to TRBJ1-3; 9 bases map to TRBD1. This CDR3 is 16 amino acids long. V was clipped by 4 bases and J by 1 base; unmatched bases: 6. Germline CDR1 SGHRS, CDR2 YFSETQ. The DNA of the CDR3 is TGCGCCAGCAGCCTTCTCGGGACAGGGTCTGGAAACACCATATATTTT. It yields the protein CASSLLGTGSGNTIYF.

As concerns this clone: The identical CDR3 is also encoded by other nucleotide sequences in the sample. CDR3 residues: CASSLGPGQGSYEQYF. CDR3 in DNA: TGTGCCAGCAGCTTAGGACCGGGACAGGGGTCCTACGAGCAGTACTTC. The chain is built from TRBV11-2 and TRBJ2-7; 10 positions agree with TRBD1. The germline CDR1 and CDR2 sequences are SGHAT and FQNNGV. The CDR3 extends over 16 amino acids. After removal of 1 base from V and 1 base from J, the junction contained 4 bases not matched to a gene.

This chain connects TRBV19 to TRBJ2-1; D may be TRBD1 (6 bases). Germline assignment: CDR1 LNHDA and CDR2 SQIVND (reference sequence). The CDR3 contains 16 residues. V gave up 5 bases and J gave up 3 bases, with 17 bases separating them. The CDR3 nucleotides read TGTGCCAGTAGTTCCCCCCGGGACACGTACTACAATGAGCAGTTCTTC. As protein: CASSSPRDTYYNEQFF. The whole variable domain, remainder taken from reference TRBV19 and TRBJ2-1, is DGGITQSPKYLFRKEGQNVTLSCEQNLNHDAMYWYRQDPGQGLRLIYYSQIVNDFQKGDIAEGYSVSREKKESFPLTVTSAQKNPTAFYLCASSSPRDTYYNEQFFGPGTRLTVL.

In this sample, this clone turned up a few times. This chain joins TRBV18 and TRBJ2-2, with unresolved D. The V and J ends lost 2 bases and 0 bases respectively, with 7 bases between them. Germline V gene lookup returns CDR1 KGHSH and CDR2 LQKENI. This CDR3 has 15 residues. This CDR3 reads CASSPGPSNTGELFF. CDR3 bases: TGTGCCAGCTCACCAGGCCCGTCGAACACCGGGGAGCTGTTTTTT.

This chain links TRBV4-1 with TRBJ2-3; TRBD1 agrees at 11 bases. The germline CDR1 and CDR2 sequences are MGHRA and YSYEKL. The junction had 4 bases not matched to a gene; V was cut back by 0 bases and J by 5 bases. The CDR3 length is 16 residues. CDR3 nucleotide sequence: TGCGCCAGCAGCCAAGACCGGACAGGGGGCCAAGATACGCAGTATTTT. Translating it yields CASSQDRTGGQDTQYF.